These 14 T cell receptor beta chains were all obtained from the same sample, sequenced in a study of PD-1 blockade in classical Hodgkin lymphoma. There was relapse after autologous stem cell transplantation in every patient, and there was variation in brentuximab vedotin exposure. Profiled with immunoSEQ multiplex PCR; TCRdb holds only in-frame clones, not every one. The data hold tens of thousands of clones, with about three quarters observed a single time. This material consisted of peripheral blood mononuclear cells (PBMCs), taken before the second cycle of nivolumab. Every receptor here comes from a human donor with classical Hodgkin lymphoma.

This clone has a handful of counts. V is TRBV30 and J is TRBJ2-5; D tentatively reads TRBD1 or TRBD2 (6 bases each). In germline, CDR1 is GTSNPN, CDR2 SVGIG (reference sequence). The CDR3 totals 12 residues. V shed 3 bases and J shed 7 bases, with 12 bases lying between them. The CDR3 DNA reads TGTGCCTGGAGCCCAGGGGAGGTGACCCAGTACTTC. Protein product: CAWSPGEVTQYF.

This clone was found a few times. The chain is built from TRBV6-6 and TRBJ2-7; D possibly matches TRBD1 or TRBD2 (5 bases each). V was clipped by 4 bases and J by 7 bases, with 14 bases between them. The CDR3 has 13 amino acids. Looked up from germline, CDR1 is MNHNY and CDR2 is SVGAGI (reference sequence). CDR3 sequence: CASSSVGTGEQYF. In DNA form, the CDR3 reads TGTGCCAGCAGTTCTGTAGGGACGGGTGAGCAGTACTTC.

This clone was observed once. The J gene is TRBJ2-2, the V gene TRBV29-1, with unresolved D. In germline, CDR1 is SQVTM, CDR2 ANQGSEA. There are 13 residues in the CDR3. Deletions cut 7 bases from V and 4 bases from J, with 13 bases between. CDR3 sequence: CSAAEKPTGELFF. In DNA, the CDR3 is TGCAGCGCCGCGGAGAAACCCACCGGGGAGCTGTTTTTT.

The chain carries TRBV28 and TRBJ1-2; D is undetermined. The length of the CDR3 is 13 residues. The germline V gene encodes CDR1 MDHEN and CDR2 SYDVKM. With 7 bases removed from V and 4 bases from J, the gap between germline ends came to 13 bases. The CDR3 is CASTQSGVYGYTF. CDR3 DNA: TGTGCCAGCACACAATCAGGAGTCTATGGCTACACCTTC.

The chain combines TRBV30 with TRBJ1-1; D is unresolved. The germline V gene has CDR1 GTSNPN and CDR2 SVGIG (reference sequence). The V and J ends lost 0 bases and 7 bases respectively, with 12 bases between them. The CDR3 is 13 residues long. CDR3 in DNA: TGTGCCTGGAGTGTACACGAAGGGATTGAAGCTTTCTTT. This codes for CAWSVHEGIEAFF.

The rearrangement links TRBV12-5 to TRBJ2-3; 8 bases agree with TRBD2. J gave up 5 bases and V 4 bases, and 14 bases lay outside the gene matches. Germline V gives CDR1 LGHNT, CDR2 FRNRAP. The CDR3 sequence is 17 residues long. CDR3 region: CASGSMNAGTRIDTQYF. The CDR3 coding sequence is TGTGCTAGTGGTTCAATGAACGCCGGGACTAGAATAGATACGCAGTATTTT. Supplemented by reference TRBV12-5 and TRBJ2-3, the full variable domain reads DARVTQTPRHKVTEMGQEVTMRCQPILGHNTVFWYRQTMMQGLELLAYFRNRAPLDDSGMPKDRFSAEMPDATLATLKIQPSEPRDSAVYFCASGSMNAGTRIDTQYFGPGTRLTVL.

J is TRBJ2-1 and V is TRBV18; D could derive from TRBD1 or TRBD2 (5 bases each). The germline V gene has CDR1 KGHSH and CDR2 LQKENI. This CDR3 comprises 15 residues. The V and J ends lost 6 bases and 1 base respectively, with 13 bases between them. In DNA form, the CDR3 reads TGTGCCAGCTCCCCCGGGACCCCTTCCTACAATGAGCAGTTCTTC. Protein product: CASSPGTPSYNEQFF.

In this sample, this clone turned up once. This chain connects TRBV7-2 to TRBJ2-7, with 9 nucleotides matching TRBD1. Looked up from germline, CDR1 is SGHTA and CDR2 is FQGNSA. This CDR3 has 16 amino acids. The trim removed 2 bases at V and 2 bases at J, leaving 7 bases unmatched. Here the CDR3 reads CASSLPFRTGAYEQYF. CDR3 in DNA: TGTGCCAGCAGCTTACCTTTCCGGACAGGGGCCTACGAGCAGTACTTC.

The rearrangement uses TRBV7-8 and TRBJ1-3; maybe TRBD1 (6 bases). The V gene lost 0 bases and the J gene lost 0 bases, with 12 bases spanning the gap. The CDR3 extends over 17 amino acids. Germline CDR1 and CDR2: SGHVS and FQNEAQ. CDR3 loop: CASSLAPNRASGNTIYF. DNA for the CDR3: TGTGCCAGCAGCTTAGCCCCTAACAGGGCCTCTGGAAACACCATATATTTT.

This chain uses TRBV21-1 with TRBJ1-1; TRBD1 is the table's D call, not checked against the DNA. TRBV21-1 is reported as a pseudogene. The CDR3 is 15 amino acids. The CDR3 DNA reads TGTGCCACCTCTCCGGTGTGGGCGACGAACACTGAAGCTTTCTTT. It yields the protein CATSPVWATNTEAFF.

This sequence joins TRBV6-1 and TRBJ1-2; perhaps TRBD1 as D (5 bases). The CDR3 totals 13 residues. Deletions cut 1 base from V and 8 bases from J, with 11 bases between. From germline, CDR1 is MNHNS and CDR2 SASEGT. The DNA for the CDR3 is TGTGCCAGCAGTGAAGTAGGGGTAGAGGGCTACACCTTC. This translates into CASSEVGVEGYTF.

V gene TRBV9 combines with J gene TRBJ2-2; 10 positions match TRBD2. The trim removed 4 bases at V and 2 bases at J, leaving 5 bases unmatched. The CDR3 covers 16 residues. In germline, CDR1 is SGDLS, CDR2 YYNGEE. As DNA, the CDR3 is TGTGCCAGCAGCTTCGAGCGGGAGGGTAACACCGGGGAGCTGTTTTTT. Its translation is CASSFEREGNTGELFF.

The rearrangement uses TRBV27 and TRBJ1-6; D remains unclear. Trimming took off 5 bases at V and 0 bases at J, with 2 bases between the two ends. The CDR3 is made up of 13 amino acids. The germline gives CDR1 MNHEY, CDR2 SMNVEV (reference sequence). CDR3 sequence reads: CASSGSYNSPLHF. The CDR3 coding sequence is TGTGCCAGCAGTGGCTCCTATAATTCACCCCTCCACTTT.

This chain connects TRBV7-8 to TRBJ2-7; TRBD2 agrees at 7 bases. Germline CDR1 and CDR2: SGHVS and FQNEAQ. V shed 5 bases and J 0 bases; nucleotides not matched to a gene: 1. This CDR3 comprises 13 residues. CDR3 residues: CASSQRGSYEQYF. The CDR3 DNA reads TGTGCCAGCAGCCAGCGGGGCTCCTACGAGCAGTACTTC.